This entry describes one T cell receptor (beta chain). Antigen: not known. Per germline, CDR1 MNHEY and CDR2 SVGAGI. The CDR3 extends over 14 amino acids. V lost 0 bases, J lost 4 bases, and 8 bases lay in between. This entry belongs to a study of T cell responses to AZD1222 COVID-19 vaccine. Clones were read by immunoSEQ multiplex PCR, and TCRdb kept only the in-frame ones, dropping some. The repertoire includes around 100,000 clones, roughly 86% of them detected once, and 2.5% to 3.5% sits in the top ten. Broader study findings: Repertoire sampling occurred only after the peak T cell response.

The TCR comes from an adult who received the MenACWY meningococcal vaccine as a control. Material: peripheral blood, obtained 28 days after the second dose of the MenACWY control vaccine. The chain recombines TRBV6-5 with TRBJ2-3; D remains ambiguous. CDR3 loop: CASSYSKSADTQYF. CDR3 nucleotides: TGTGCCAGCAGTTACTCGAAATCGGCAGATACGCAGTATTTT.